The rows below give T cell receptor beta chains drawn from one sample of a study of blood T cell repertoires in COVID-19. Profiling relied on immunoSEQ multiplex PCR, and the TCRdb table lists in-frame clones only, not all of them. The sample gives roughly 150,000 clones, around 80% of which show up once; 0.5% to 0.65% is in the top ten. The sample comprised peripheral blood. The receptor set was obtained from a man aged 60 to 75 with acute or convalescent COVID-19. The conserved cysteine and the conserved F or W are not part of the CDR3 here.

V: TRBV7-2
length: 10
CDR3: ASSLFNGLAD

V: TRBV7-8
length: 13
CDR3: ASSSQGARNYGYT

V: TRBV27
length: 14
CDR3: ASSRRGDSLNQPQH

V: TRBV5-6
length: 11
CDR3: ASRWQGQYEQY

V: TRBV27
length: 13
CDR3: ATGQGIYSNQPQH

V: TRBV18
length: 14
CDR3: ASSPWTGGGNYGYT

V: TRBV3-1/TRBV3-2
length: 15
CDR3: ASSQLSTSGKGNEQF

V: TRBV28
length: 12
CDR3: ASSQPTGWYGYT

V: TRBV29-1
length: 11
CDR3: SVEPSAADTQY

V: TRBV7-6
length: 15
CDR3: ASRNPLQRGNQETQY

V: TRBV6-5
length: 13
CDR3: ASNRLAGGKETQY

V: TRBV4-1
length: 12
CDR3: ASSLLTGEGEAF

V: TRBV4-3
length: 16
CDR3: ASSPEILAGGNTDTQY

V: TRBV5-4
length: 12
CDR3: ASSLVGQNYGYT

V: TRBV3-1/TRBV3-2
length: 11
CDR3: ASSPGVSYGYT

V: TRBV5-3
length: 15
CDR3: ARRNGTHTLLFYGYT

V: TRBV25-1
length: 12
CDR3: ASSENRDGSSQY

V: TRBV6-5
length: 13
CDR3: ASSYSRGYGDEQY

V: TRBV5-1
length: 13
CDR3: ASSLAGVGAYEQY

V: TRBV19
length: 11
CDR3: ASSTGPNEKLF

V: TRBV9
length: 12
CDR3: ASALIGGNGEQF

V: TRBV28
length: 12
CDR3: ASSSPRQNTEAF

V: TRBV19
length: 16
CDR3: ASSIGAGQIPSTDTQY

V: TRBV3-1/TRBV3-2
length: 9
CDR3: ASSLGQTQY

V: TRBV10-3
length: 12
CDR3: AIQGEHGTGTYT

V: TRBV5-4
length: 13
CDR3: ASSLALGGADTQY

V: TRBV7-9
length: 14
CDR3: ASSLWTARSLYGYT

V: TRBV29-1
length: 11
CDR3: SVEQGAGQPQH

V: TRBV19
length: 11
CDR3: ATRGRGYNEQF